The 21 T cell receptor beta chains presented below share a single source sample, sequenced in a study of shared clonotypes between healthy human individuals. The data were produced by immunoSEQ multiplex PCR, yet TCRdb's version contains in-frame clones alone and is incomplete. The sample yields a few million clones, more than 90% seen once. Sequencing used naive CD4+ T cells sorted from blood. Subset noted: CD45RA+ positively selected. The source of these receptors is a man aged 18 to 30 in good health.

CDR3 residues: CASSFLGQGGQPQHF. The CDR3 DNA sequence: TGTGCCAGCAGTTTCCTCGGACAGGGGGGTCAGCCCCAGCATTTT. The gene calls are TRBV6-6 and TRBJ1-5, with TRBD1 matching 10 bases. CDR1 and CDR2 from the germline V gene are MNHNY and SVGAGI (reference sequence). This CDR3 comprises 15 residues. The J segment lost 6 bases and the V segment lost 4 bases, leaving 6 bases of the junction unmatched.

The V call is TRBV7-9, the J call TRBJ2-5; TRBD2 aligns across 8 bases. Germline V gene data show CDR1 as SEHNR and CDR2 as FQNEAQ (reference sequence). V was clipped by 11 bases and J by 0 bases; unmatched bases: 8. The CDR3 covers 14 residues. CDR3 sequence: CAPGGGTYQETQYF. The CDR3 bases are TGTGCCCCGGGGGGGGGAACCTACCAAGAGACCCAGTACTTC.

The rearrangement links TRBV6-6 to TRBJ2-1; 11 positions match TRBD2. The CDR3 extends over 16 amino acids. J lost 2 bases, V lost 3 bases, and 3 bases had no gene match. Germline CDR1 MNHNY, CDR2 SVGAGI (reference sequence). CDR3 in amino acids: CASSYSTSGAYNEQFF. CDR3 nucleotides: TGTGCCAGCAGTTATTCGACTAGCGGGGCCTACAATGAGCAGTTCTTC.

The chain combines TRBV5-4 with TRBJ1-1; D is possibly TRBD1 (5 bases). The CDR3 covers 14 residues. Deletions cut 1 base from V and 1 base from J, with 8 bases between. CDR1 and CDR2 (germline): SGHNT, YYREEE (reference sequence). The CDR3: CASSLQGPNTEAFF. The CDR3 DNA sequence: TGTGCCAGCAGCTTGCAGGGACCGAACACTGAAGCTTTCTTT.

The chain employs TRBV7-2 and TRBJ2-7, with 8 nucleotides matching TRBD2. This CDR3 region has 15 residues. The junction had 6 bases not matched to a gene; V was cut back by 5 bases and J by 0 bases. In germline, CDR1 is SGHTA, CDR2 FQGNSA. The CDR3 DNA sequence: TGTGCCAGCAGCGCCGGGGGGGCGTTCTCCTACGAGCAGTACTTC. This encodes CASSAGGAFSYEQYF.

The V call is TRBV30, the J call TRBJ1-6; D is ambiguous. CDR3 length: 14 residues. V shed 8 bases and J shed 3 bases, with 14 bases lying between them. Germline assignment: CDR1 GTSNPN and CDR2 SVGIG (reference sequence). This chain's CDR3 is CARPFSIYNSPLHF. CDR3 nucleotides: TGTGCCCGGCCATTCAGTATCTATAATTCACCCCTCCACTTT.

This sequence joins TRBV19 and TRBJ1-6, with D perhaps TRBD1 (5 bases). The V and J ends lost 1 base and 10 bases respectively, with 14 bases between them. Germline lookup yields CDR1 LNHDA and CDR2 SQIVND (reference sequence). The length of the CDR3 is 15 residues. For the CDR3, the DNA is TGTGCCAGTAGTATAGGTCAAGGGGTTGGATCACCCCTCCACTTT. Protein sequence: CASSIGQGVGSPLHF.

The chain uses TRBV28 and TRBJ2-5, with TRBD1 as a possible D gene (6 bases). Trimming took 2 bases from V and 1 from J, leaving 8 bases between them. Germline CDR1 reads MDHEN; CDR2 reads SYDVKM. The CDR3 sequence is 14 residues long. The CDR3 nucleotides read TGTGCCAGCAGTTTAAACAGGGTCCAAGAGACCCAGTACTTC. This codes for CASSLNRVQETQYF.

The chain recombines TRBV5-1 with TRBJ2-1; D is uncertain. Trimming stripped 0 bases from V and 0 bases from J, with 10 bases between. The CDR3 is made up of 16 amino acids. The germline V gene has CDR1 SGHRS and CDR2 YFSETQ. The CDR3 loop is CASSLVAPSSYNEQFF. CDR3 in DNA: TGCGCCAGCAGCTTGGTGGCGCCCAGCTCCTACAATGAGCAGTTCTTC.

This chain joins TRBV19 and TRBJ2-7; a weak D match, TRBD1 (6 bases). The CDR3 consists of 14 residues. Germline V gene lookup returns CDR1 LNHDA and CDR2 SQIVND (reference sequence). V was pared by 3 bases and J by 6 bases, with 15 bases between. CDR3: CASSMGQGTGEQYF. The CDR3 DNA sequence: TGTGCCAGTAGTATGGGTCAGGGGACGGGCGAGCAGTACTTC.

The V and J genes are TRBV9 and TRBJ2-1, with TRBD2 matching 9 bases. Germline V gene lookup returns CDR1 SGDLS and CDR2 YYNGEE. The V and J ends lost 7 bases and 7 bases, in that order; junction bases with no gene match: 18. CDR3 length equals 17 residues. The CDR3 region has the DNA TGTGCCAGCCGGCCCCTTACTGGGCGGGGGGGCCAGAATGAGCAGTTCTTC. Protein product: CASRPLTGRGGQNEQFF.

The V gene is TRBV18, the J gene TRBJ2-1; D ambiguous. V gave up 0 bases and J gave up 7 bases, with 7 bases separating them. Per germline, CDR1 KGHSH and CDR2 LQKENI. CDR3 length: 13 amino acids. The CDR3 spells CASSPPLSNEQFF. The CDR3 DNA is TGTGCCAGCTCACCACCGTTAAGTAATGAGCAGTTCTTC.

The rearrangement links TRBV10-2 to TRBJ1-5; D gene uncertain. The CDR3 is 14 residues long. In germline, CDR1 is WSHSY, CDR2 SAAADI. Trimming left V 2 bases short and J 0 bases short, with 5 bases between. The CDR3 nucleotides are TGCGCCAGCAGTGAGACCCTTAGCAATCAGCCCCAGCATTTT. Its protein is CASSETLSNQPQHF.

This CDR3 reads CASSREQGYQPQHF. In nucleotides, the CDR3 is TGCGCCAGCAGCCGAGAACAGGGATATCAGCCCCAGCATTTT. This chain joins TRBV4-1 and TRBJ1-5, with TRBD1 as a possible D gene (6 bases). Germline CDR1 is MGHRA and CDR2 is YSYEKL. The V end was cut by 4 bases, the J end by 5 bases, with 12 bases between. The CDR3 is 14 amino acids.

The chain links TRBV18 to TRBJ1-4, with a tentative D call TRBD1 (5 bases). The CDR3 is 13 amino acids. Per the germline V gene, CDR1 is KGHSH and CDR2 is LQKENI. V lost 6 bases and J 4 bases, leaving 9 bases between the germline ends. The CDR3 coding sequence is TGTGCCAGCTCGAGGGGTGTTAATGAAAAACTGTTTTTT. Its protein is CASSRGVNEKLFF.

V and J are TRBV9 and TRBJ2-3; 10 bases line up with TRBD2. The CDR3 runs to 14 residues. Trimming took 4 bases from V and 5 from J; bases not matched to a gene: 4. Germline V lookup: CDR1 SGDLS, CDR2 YYNGEE. The CDR3 protein is CASSIGLAVDTQYF. In nucleotides, the CDR3 is TGTGCCAGCAGCATAGGACTAGCGGTAGATACGCAGTATTTT.

The chain couples TRBV27 to TRBJ2-2; 7 bases agree with TRBD1. With 4 bases clipped from V and 5 bases from J, the junction kept 10 bases outside the gene matches. CDR3 length: 16 amino acids. Germline CDR1 reads MNHEY; CDR2 reads SMNVEV (reference sequence). CDR3 sequence reads: CASSSRQGRATGELFF. CDR3 bases: TGTGCCAGCAGTTCTAGACAGGGAAGGGCGACCGGGGAGCTGTTTTTT.

V is TRBV5-1 and J is TRBJ1-1, with D tentatively TRBD1 (5 bases). With 0 bases removed from V and 8 bases from J, the gap between germline ends came to 14 bases. Germline values: CDR1 SGHRS, CDR2 YFSETQ. The CDR3 contains 14 residues. The CDR3 loop is CASSLAKQGEEAFF. In nucleotides, the CDR3 is TGCGCCAGCAGCTTGGCCAAGCAGGGCGAGGAAGCTTTCTTT.

The sample holds one count of this clone. The V gene is TRBV10-3, the J gene TRBJ2-3; 12 bases fit TRBD2. The CDR3 is 16 amino acids. Germline-derived CDR1 and CDR2 are ENHRY and SYGVKD. Trimming removed 3 bases from V and 5 bases from J; junction bases left unmatched: 6. CDR3 sequence reads: CAISEGSSGRVDTQYF. The CDR3 DNA sequence: TGTGCCATCAGTGAAGGGTCTAGCGGGAGGGTAGATACGCAGTATTTT.

The chain uses TRBV2 and TRBJ1-3; no firm D call. Germline lookup yields CDR1 SNHLY and CDR2 FYNNEI. There are 15 residues in the CDR3. Trimming removed 3 bases from V and 0 bases from J, with 9 bases in between. The CDR3 DNA reads TGTGCCAGCAGTGAGATAGGCAGCTCTGGAAACACCATATATTTT. Translated: CASSEIGSSGNTIYF.

V and J are TRBV4-1 and TRBJ2-3; the match to TRBD2 covers 11 bases. Germline V CDR1 and CDR2: MGHRA, YSYEKL. The CDR3 has 15 amino acids. V gave up 4 bases and J gave up 6 bases; unmatched junction bases: 6. CDR3 DNA: TGCGCCAGCAGCCTACTAGCGGGGGAGTCGGATACGCAGTATTTT. Amino acid sequence: CASSLLAGESDTQYF.